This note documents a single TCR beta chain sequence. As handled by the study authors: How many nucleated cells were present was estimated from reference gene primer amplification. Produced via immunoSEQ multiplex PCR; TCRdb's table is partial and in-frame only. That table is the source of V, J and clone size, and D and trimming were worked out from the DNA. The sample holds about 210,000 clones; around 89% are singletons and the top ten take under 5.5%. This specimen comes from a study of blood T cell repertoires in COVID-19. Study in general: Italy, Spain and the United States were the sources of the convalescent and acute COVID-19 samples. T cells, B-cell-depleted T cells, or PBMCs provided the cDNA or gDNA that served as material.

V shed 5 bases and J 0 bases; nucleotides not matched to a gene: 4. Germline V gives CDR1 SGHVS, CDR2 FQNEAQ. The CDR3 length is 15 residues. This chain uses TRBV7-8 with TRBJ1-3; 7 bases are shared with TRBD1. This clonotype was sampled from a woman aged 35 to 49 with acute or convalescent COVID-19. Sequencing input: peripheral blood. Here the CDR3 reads CASSRTGDSGNTIYF. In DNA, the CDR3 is TGTGCCAGCAGCCGCACAGGGGACTCTGGAAACACCATATATTTT.